This entry concerns a single T cell receptor (beta chain). The CDR3 consists of 15 residues. V was clipped by 1 base and J by 5 bases, with 14 bases between them. Germline assignment: CDR1 MNHNS and CDR2 SASEGT. This specimen belongs to a study of early T cells in non-severe SARS-CoV-2 infection. TCRdb recomputed calls from the 5' RACE reads with MiXCR, one row per CDR3 protein. The sample records approximately 42,000 distinct CDR3 sequences, roughly 7.1% being singletons. The rearrangement joins TRBV6-1 to TRBJ1-2, with D perhaps matching TRBD1 (6 bases). The TCR originated in an adult who was a healthcare worker with PCR-confirmed SARS-CoV-2 infection or an uninfected control (not recorded which). Source material: whole blood. The CDR3 protein is CASSEGTEQLYGYTF. As DNA, the CDR3 is TGTGCCAGCAGTGAAGGGACAGAGCAACTTTATGGCTACACCTTC.